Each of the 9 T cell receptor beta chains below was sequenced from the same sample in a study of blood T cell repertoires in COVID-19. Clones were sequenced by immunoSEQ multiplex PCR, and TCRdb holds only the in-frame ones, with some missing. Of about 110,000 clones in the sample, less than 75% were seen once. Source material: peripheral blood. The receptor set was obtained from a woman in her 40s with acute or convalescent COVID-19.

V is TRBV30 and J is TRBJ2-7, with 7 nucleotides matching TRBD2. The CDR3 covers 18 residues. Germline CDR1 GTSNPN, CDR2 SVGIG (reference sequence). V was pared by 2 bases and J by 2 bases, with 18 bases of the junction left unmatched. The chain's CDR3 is CAWSYPLEGKRGPYEQYF. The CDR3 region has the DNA TGTGCCTGGAGTTATCCCCTTGAAGGGAAGCGGGGCCCCTACGAGCAGTACTTC.

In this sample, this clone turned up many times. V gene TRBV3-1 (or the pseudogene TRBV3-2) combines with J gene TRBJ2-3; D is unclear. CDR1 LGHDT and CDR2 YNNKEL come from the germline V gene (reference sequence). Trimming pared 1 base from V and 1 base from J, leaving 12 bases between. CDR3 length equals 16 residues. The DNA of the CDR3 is TGTGCCAGCAGCCAAGGGGCTCCCTTTGGCACAGATACGCAGTATTTT. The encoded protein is CASSQGAPFGTDTQYF.

The CDR3: CASSTGEGNEQFF. The CDR3 region has the DNA TGTGCCAGTAGTACAGGGGAGGGAAATGAGCAGTTCTTC. The V call is TRBV19, the J call TRBJ2-1; weak D call: TRBD2 (7 bases). Germline CDR1 LNHDA, CDR2 SQIVND (reference sequence). The ends were cut back, 4 bases at V and 7 bases at J, with 11 bases in the middle. The CDR3 runs 13 residues. Filled out from reference TRBV19 and TRBJ2-1, the complete variable domain reads DGGITQSPKYLFRKEGQNVTLSCEQNLNHDAMYWYRQDPGQGLRLIYYSQIVNDFQKGDIAEGYSVSREKKESFPLTVTSAQKNPTAFYLCASSTGEGNEQFFGPGTRLTVL.

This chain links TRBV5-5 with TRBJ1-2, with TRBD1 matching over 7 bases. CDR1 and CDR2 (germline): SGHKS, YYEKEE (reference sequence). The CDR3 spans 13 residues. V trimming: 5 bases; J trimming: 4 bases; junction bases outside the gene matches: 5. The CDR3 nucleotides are TGTGCCAGCAGTTCACAGGGGTCCTATGGCTACACCTTC. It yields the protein CASSSQGSYGYTF.

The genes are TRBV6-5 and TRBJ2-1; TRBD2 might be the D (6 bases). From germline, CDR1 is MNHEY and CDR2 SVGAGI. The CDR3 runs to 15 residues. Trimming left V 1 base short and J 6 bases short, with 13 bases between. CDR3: CASSYFGRGLNEQFF. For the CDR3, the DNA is TGTGCCAGCAGTTACTTCGGAAGGGGACTCAATGAGCAGTTCTTC.

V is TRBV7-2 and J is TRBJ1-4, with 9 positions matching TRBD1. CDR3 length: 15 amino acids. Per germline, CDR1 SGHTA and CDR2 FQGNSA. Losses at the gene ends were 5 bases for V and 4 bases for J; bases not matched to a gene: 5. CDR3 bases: TGTGCCAGCAGCATTGGACAGGGGATTAATGAAAAACTGTTTTTT. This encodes CASSIGQGINEKLFF.

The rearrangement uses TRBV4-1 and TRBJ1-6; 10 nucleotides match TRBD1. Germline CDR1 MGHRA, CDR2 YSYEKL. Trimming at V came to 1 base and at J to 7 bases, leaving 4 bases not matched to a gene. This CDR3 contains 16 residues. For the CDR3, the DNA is TGCGCCAGCAGCCAAGCCGGGACAGGGGTAAATTCACCCCTCCACTTT. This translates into CASSQAGTGVNSPLHF.

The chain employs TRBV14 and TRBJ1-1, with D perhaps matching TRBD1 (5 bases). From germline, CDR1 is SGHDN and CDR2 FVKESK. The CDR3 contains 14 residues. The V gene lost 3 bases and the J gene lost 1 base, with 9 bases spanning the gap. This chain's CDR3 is CASSQGLSNTEAFF. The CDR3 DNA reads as TGTGCCAGCAGCCAGGGGCTGTCGAACACTGAAGCTTTCTTT.

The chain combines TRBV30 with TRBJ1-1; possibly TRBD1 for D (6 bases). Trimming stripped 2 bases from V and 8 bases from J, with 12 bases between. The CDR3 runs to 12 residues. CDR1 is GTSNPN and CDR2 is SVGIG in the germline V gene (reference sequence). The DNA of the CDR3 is TGTGCCTGGAGTCATAGGACAGCAGAAGCTTTCTTT. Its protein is CAWSHRTAEAFF.